A selection of T cell receptor beta chains follows, all from one sample in a study of cytomegalovirus exposure and HLA in healthy donors. Some clones are missing from TCRdb's copy, which holds only in-frame ones; the method was immunoSEQ multiplex PCR. The repertoire has about 240,000 clones, roughly 82% of them found once; the top ten carry around 5%. Sequencing was performed on PBMCs. Receptor source: a woman aged 40 to 50 in good health and CMV-seropositive. The CDR3 runs from the conserved cysteine through the conserved F or W. A D gene is named only where the DNA matches it firmly. Clone size is shown for a subset of rows, as once, few, many or a class of expanded clone.

v_call	clone_size	d_call	j_call	cdr3_aa	cdr3_nt
TRBV2	-	TRBD1	TRBJ1-1	CASRRDRGMNTEAFF	TGTGCCAGCAGGAGAGACAGGGGAATGAACACTGAAGCTTTCTTT
TRBV7-2	-	-	TRBJ2-7	CASSLVASPYEQYF	TGTGCCAGCAGCTTAGTAGCGAGCCCCTACGAGCAGTACTTC
TRBV27	-	-	TRBJ1-5	CASSWRANNQPQHF	TGTGCCAGCAGTTGGAGGGCCAACAATCAGCCCCAGCATTTT
TRBV7-2	-	-	TRBJ2-6	CASSPESSGANVLTF	TGTGCCAGCAGCCCGGAGTCCTCTGGGGCCAACGTCCTGACTTTC
TRBV14	-	-	TRBJ1-2	CASSQDRFLSSGYTF	TGTGCCAGCAGCCAAGATCGGTTTCTGTCCTCCGGCTACACCTTC
TRBV9	-	TRBD1	TRBJ2-7	CASSGGTGLGPYEQYF	TGTGCCAGCAGCGGAGGGACAGGCCTAGGGCCGTACGAGCAGTACTTC
TRBV28	-	TRBD1	TRBJ1-5	CASRGDRNQPQHF	TGTGCCAGCAGGGGGGACAGGAATCAGCCCCAGCATTTT
TRBV9	-	-	TRBJ1-2	CASSVAQGNYGYTF	TGTGCCAGCAGCGTAGCTCAGGGTAACTATGGCTACACCTTC
TRBV4-1	-	-	TRBJ2-3	CASSQGMRETDTQYF	TGCGCCAGCAGCCAAGGTATGAGGGAGACAGATACGCAGTATTTT
TRBV13	-	-	TRBJ1-4	CASSERGRKVEKLFF	TGTGCCAGCAGCGAAAGGGGCCGGAAGGTGGAAAAACTGTTTTTT
TRBV9	-	TRBD1	TRBJ2-2	CASGGQGNTGELFF	TGTGCCAGCGGGGGACAGGGGAACACCGGGGAGCTGTTTTTT
TRBV4-1	-	-	TRBJ2-7	CASSRSRGSSYEQYF	TGCGCCAGCAGCCGTTCACGGGGGAGCTCCTACGAGCAGTACTTC
TRBV29-1	-	-	TRBJ1-1	CSVEIWAEAFF	TGCAGCGTTGAAATATGGGCAGAAGCTTTCTTT
TRBV18	-	-	TRBJ2-7	CASSPRDIIAYEQYF	TGTGCCAGCTCACCAAGGGACATAATCGCCTACGAGCAGTACTTC
TRBV9	-	-	TRBJ2-2	CASSVSETVTGELFF	TGTGCCAGCAGCGTATCTGAGACAGTGACCGGGGAGCTGTTTTTT
TRBV7-6	-	-	TRBJ2-2	CASSLVFGGVPGGELFF	TGTGCCAGCAGCTTAGTTTTTGGAGGGGTTCCAGGCGGGGAGCTGTTTTTT
TRBV27	-	-	TRBJ1-5	CASSRGKDQPQHF	TGTGCCAGCTCTAGAGGGAAGGATCAGCCCCAGCATTTT
TRBV5-6	-	-	TRBJ1-3	CASTTRLVSGNTIYF	TGTGCCAGCACCACGCGACTGGTCTCTGGAAACACCATATATTTT
TRBV30	-	-	TRBJ1-1	CAWTTGNTEAFF	TGTGCCTGGACCACAGGGAACACTGAAGCTTTCTTT
TRBV6-6	-	TRBD1	TRBJ1-5	CASSYPTGREPQHF	TGTGCCAGCAGTTATCCGACAGGGAGAGAGCCCCAGCATTTT
TRBV6-1	few	-	TRBJ2-7	CASSERMVGQGLYEQYF	TGTGCCAGCAGTGAAAGGATGGTAGGGCAGGGGCTCTACGAGCAGTACTTC
TRBV6-6	few	TRBD1	TRBJ1-1	CASSYTDRGTEAFF	TGTGCCAGCAGTTACACGGACAGGGGAACTGAAGCTTTCTTT
TRBV30	-	-	TRBJ2-3	CAWRTRLAADTQYF	TGTGCCTGGAGAACCCGGCTAGCTGCCGATACGCAGTATTTT
TRBV10-2	-	TRBD1	TRBJ1-1	CASSESPGTALGAFF	TGCGCCAGCAGTGAGTCGCCAGGGACAGCCTTGGGAGCTTTCTTT
TRBV4-1	few	TRBD2	TRBJ2-7	CASSPGLRLAGPYEQYF	TGCGCCAGCAGCCCAGGACTACGACTAGCGGGACCATACGAGCAGTACTTC
TRBV27	-	TRBD1	TRBJ2-4	CASRQGLAKNIQYF	TGTGCCTCCCGACAGGGATTAGCCAAAAACATTCAGTACTTC
TRBV6-1	-	TRBD1	TRBJ1-4	CASSVTRTGGLAGLFF	TGTGCCAGCAGTGTAACCAGGACAGGGGGCTTGGCGGGACTGTTTTTT
TRBV10-3	-	-	TRBJ1-5	CATTGGTGNQPQHF	TGTGCCACCACGGGGGGGACGGGCAATCAGCCCCAGCATTTT
TRBV7-9	-	TRBD2	TRBJ2-2	CASSLILAGNTGELFF	TGTGCCAGCAGCTTAATACTAGCGGGCAACACCGGGGAGCTGTTTTTT
TRBV7-8	-	-	TRBJ1-4	CASSLAEGSGKLFF	TGTGCCAGCAGCTTAGCTGAGGGATCTGGAAAACTGTTTTTT
TRBV19	few	-	TRBJ2-3	CASSIGRTSTDTQYF	TGTGCCAGTAGTATAGGACGGACTAGCACAGATACGCAGTATTTT
TRBV6-6	-	TRBD1	TRBJ2-7	CASREGTGSSYEQYF	TGTGCCAGCAGGGAAGGGACAGGGAGCTCCTACGAGCAGTACTTC
TRBV27	-	-	TRBJ1-5	CASSFTGSNQPQHF	TGTGCCAGCAGTTTTACAGGGTCCAATCAGCCCCAGCATTTT
TRBV7-9	-	TRBD1	TRBJ1-1	CASSSPTGARRAFF	TGTGCCAGCAGCTCGCCTACAGGGGCCCGTCGGGCTTTCTTT
TRBV2	-	-	TRBJ2-3	CASSEGFGSVDTQYF	TGTGCCAGCAGTGAAGGATTTGGGAGCGTAGATACGCAGTATTTT
TRBV6-5	-	TRBD1	TRBJ1-2	CASSTGTGGHYGYTF	TGTGCCAGCAGCACGGGGACAGGGGGTCACTATGGCTACACCTTC
TRBV2	-	TRBD2	TRBJ2-1	CASGTSGYNEQFF	TGTGCCAGCGGGACTAGCGGGTATAATGAGCAGTTCTTC
TRBV18	-	-	TRBJ1-4	CASSPRGQLNEKLFF	TGTGCCAGCTCACCACGAGGACAGCTTAATGAAAAACTGTTTTTT